The 8 T cell receptor beta chains below all came from one sample that was sequenced in a study of blood T cell repertoires in COVID-19. Generated by immunoSEQ multiplex PCR, the TCRdb table keeps only in-frame clones and is missing some. The data contain about 200,000 clones, around nine tenths of them singletons. The material sequenced was peripheral blood. These receptors originate from a man aged 35-49 years with acute or convalescent COVID-19.

The chain couples TRBV4-2 to TRBJ2-3; 8 positions agree with TRBD2. Looked up from germline, CDR1 is LGHNA and CDR2 is YNFKEQ. The CDR3 covers 15 residues. Trimming took 3 bases from V and 0 from J; bases not matched to a gene: 2. The CDR3 nucleotides are TGTGCCAGCAGCCAGACGGGGGGGAGCACAGATACGCAGTATTTT. The encoded protein is CASSQTGGSTDTQYF.

The chain has TRBV18 and TRBJ1-4; no firm D call. Germline V gene sequence: CDR1 KGHSH, CDR2 LQKENI. The CDR3 loop spans 16 amino acids. V gave up 2 bases and J gave up 0 bases, with 10 bases separating them. The CDR3 nucleotides read TGTGCCAGCTCACCAGAGGTTTTAACAACTAATGAAAAACTGTTTTTT. Protein product: CASSPEVLTTNEKLFF.

The V gene is TRBV9, the J gene TRBJ1-1; a possible D gene is TRBD1 (6 bases). The CDR3 contains 13 residues. V was clipped by 3 bases and J by 7 bases, with 13 bases between them. Germline V lookup: CDR1 SGDLS, CDR2 YYNGEE. CDR3 residues: CASSAHGQSEAFF. In DNA, the CDR3 is TGTGCCAGCAGCGCCCATGGACAGAGTGAAGCTTTCTTT.

The chain carries TRBV5-1 and TRBJ2-7, with a tentative D call TRBD1 (6 bases). Germline assignment: CDR1 SGHRS and CDR2 YFSETQ. There are 14 residues in the CDR3. V lost 0 bases and J lost 3, with 10 bases in between. Here the CDR3 reads CASSLVGDNYEQYF. In DNA form, the CDR3 reads TGCGCCAGCAGCTTGGTGGGGGACAACTACGAGCAGTACTTC.

This clone was seen only once. CDR3: CASSYSGTSGVNEQFF. The CDR3 DNA reads as TGTGCCAGCAGTTACTCCGGGACTAGCGGGGTAAATGAGCAGTTCTTC. The V call is TRBV6-6, the J call TRBJ2-1; TRBD2 aligns across 13 bases. Trimming at V came to 0 bases and at J to 7 bases, leaving 3 bases not matched to a gene. The CDR3 spans 16 residues. Germline V gene data show CDR1 as MNHNY and CDR2 as SVGAGI (reference sequence).

The chain links TRBV6-1 to TRBJ1-6, with TRBD1 matching over 7 bases. CDR3 length equals 15 residues. The germline gives CDR1 MNHNS, CDR2 SASEGT. Germline trimming cut 2 bases from V and 10 bases from J; bases unmatched to any gene: 8. CDR3 bases: TGTGCCAGCAGTGAAATCACAGGGGATTGGTCACCCCTCCACTTT. Encoded protein: CASSEITGDWSPLHF.

The chain has TRBV5-4 and TRBJ1-4, with D unclear. Trimming shortened V by 4 bases and J by 6 bases, and 16 bases separated the two germline ends. Per the germline V gene, CDR1 is SGHNT and CDR2 is YYREEE (reference sequence). CDR3 size: 15 residues. This CDR3 is CASSLAGREDEKLFF. The CDR3 DNA is TGTGCCAGCAGCCTGGCTGGGAGGGAGGATGAAAAACTGTTTTTT.

This clone was seen a single time. This rearrangement joins TRBV29-1 to TRBJ2-5, with D tentatively TRBD2 (5 bases). Germline values: CDR1 SQVTM, CDR2 ANQGSEA. Between the trimmed V and J ends, which lost 6 bases and 7 bases, there was a span of 24 bases. The CDR3 is 15 amino acids. The CDR3 loop is CSVTPGTRSLGTQYF. In DNA form, the CDR3 reads TGCAGCGTGACACCGGGAACACGCTCCTTAGGGACCCAGTACTTC.